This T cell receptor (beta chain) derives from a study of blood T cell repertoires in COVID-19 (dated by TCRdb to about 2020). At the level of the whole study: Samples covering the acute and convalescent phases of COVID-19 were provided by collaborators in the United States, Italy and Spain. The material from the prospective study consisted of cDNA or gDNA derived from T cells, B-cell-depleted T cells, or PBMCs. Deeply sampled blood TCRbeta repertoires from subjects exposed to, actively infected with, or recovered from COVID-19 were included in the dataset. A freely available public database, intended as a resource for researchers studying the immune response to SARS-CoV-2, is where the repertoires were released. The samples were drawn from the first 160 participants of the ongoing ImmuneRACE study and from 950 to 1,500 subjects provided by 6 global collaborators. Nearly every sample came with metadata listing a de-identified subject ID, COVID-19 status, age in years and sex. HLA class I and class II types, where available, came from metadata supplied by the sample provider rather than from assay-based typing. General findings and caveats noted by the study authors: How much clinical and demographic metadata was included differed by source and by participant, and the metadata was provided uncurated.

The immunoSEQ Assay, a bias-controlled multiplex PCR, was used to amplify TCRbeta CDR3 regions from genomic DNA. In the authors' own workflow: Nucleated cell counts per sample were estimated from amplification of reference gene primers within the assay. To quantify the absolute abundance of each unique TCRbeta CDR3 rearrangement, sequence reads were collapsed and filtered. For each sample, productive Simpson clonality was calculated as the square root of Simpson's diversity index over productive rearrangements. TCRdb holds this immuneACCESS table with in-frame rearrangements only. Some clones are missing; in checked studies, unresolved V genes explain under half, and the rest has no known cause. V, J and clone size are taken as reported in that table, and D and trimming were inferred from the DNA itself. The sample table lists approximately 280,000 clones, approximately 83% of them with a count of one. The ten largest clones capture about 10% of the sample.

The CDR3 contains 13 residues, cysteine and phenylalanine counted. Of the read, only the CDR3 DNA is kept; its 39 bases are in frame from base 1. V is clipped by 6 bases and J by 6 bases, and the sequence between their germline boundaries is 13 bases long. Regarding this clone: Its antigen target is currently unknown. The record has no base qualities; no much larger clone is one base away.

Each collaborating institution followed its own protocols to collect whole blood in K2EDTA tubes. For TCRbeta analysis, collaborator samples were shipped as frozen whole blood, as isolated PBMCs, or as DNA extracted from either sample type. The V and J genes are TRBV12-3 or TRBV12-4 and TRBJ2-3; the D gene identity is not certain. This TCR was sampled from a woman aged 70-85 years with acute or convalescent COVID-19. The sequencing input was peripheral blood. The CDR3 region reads CASRPQTRDTQYF. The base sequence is TGTGCCAGCAGGCCACAAACCAGGGATACGCAGTATTTT.